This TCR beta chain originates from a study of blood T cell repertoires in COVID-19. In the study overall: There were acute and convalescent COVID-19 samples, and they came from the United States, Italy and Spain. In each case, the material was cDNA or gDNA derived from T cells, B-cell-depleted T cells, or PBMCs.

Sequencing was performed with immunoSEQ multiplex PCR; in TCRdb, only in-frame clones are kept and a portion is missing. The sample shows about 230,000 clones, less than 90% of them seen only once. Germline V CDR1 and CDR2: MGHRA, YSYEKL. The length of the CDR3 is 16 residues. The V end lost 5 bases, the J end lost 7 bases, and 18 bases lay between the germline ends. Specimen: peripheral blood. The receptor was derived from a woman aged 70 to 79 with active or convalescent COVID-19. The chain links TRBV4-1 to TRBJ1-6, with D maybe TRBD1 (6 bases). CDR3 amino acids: CASSNRDIYPNSPLHF. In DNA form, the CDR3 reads TGCGCCAGCAGCAACCGGGACATTTACCCGAATTCACCCCTCCACTTT.